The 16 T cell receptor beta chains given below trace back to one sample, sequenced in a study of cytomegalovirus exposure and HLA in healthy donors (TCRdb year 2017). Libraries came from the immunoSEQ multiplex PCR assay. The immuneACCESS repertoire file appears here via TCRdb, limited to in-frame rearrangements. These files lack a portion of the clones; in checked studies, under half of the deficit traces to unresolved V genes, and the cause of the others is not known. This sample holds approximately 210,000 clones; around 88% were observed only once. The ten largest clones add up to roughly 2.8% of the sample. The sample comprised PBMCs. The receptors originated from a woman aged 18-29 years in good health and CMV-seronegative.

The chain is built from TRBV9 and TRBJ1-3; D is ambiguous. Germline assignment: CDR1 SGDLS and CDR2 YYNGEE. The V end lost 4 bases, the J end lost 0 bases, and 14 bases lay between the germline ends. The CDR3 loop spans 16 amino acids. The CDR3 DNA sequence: TGTGCCAGCAGCTCAGAAGAGGGCTACTCTGGAAACACCATATATTTT. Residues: CASSSEEGYSGNTIYF.

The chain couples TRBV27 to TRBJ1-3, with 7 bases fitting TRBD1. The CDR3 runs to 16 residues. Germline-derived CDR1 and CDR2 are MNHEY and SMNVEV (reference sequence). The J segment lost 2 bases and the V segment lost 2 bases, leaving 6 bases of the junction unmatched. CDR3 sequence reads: CASSLKDRSPGNTIYF. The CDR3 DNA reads TGTGCCAGCAGTTTAAAGGACAGGAGTCCTGGAAACACCATATATTTT.

The CDR3 sequence: CASSYNRGNYGYTF. As DNA, the CDR3 is TGTGCCAGCAGCTACAACAGGGGAAACTATGGCTACACCTTC. The chain couples TRBV7-8 to TRBJ1-2, with TRBD1 identical over 7 bases. From germline, CDR1 is SGHVS and CDR2 FQNEAQ. V was clipped by 4 bases and J by 2 bases; unmatched bases: 4. The CDR3 loop spans 14 amino acids.

CDR3 bases: TGTGCCAGTAGTGCCTCTAGCGGTTGGGGTCAAGAGACCCAGTACTTC. This gives the protein CASSASSGWGQETQYF. The chain has TRBV19 and TRBJ2-5; 7 nucleotides match TRBD2. This CDR3 is built from 16 residues. J was trimmed by 2 bases and V by 5 bases; bases with no gene match: 11. CDR1 and CDR2 (germline): LNHDA, SQIVND (reference sequence).

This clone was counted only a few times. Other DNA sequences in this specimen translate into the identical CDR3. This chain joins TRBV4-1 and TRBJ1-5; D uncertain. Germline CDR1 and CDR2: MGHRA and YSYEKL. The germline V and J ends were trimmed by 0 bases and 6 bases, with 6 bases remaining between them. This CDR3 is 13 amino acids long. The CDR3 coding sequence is TGCGCCAGCAGCCAAGATCTTCGTCAGCCCCAGCATTTT. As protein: CASSQDLRQPQHF.

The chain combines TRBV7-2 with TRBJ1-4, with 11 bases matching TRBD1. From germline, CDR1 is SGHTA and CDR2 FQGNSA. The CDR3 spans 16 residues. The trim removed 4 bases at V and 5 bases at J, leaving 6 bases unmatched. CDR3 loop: CASSSGTGGINEKLFF. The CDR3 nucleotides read TGTGCCAGCAGCTCCGGGACAGGGGGAATAAATGAAAAACTGTTTTTT.

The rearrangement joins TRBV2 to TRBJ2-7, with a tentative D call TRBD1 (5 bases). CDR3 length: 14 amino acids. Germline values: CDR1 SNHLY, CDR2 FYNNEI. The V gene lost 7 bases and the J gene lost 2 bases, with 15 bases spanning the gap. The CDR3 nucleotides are TGTGCCAGCAACGGTAGGGGATCCCCCTACGAGCAGTACTTC. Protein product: CASNGRGSPYEQYF.

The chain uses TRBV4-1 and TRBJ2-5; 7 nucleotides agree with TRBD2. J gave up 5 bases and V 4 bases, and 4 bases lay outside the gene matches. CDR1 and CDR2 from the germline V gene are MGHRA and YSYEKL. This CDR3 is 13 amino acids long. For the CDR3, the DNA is TGCGCCAGCAGCCCGACTAGCATGGAGACCCAGTACTTC. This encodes CASSPTSMETQYF.

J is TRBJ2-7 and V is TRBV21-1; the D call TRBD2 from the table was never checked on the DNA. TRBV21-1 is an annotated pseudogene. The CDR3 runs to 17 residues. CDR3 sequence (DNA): TGTGCCAGCAGCAAAGGGAAGATGGGTAGCGGGGGGCTCGAGCAGTACTTC. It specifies CASSKGKMGSGGLEQYF.

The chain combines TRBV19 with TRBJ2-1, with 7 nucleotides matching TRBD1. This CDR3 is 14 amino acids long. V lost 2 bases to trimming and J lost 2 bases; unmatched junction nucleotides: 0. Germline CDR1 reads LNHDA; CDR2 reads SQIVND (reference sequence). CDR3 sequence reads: CASSITGAYNEQFF. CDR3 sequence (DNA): TGTGCCAGTAGTATAACAGGGGCCTACAATGAGCAGTTCTTC.

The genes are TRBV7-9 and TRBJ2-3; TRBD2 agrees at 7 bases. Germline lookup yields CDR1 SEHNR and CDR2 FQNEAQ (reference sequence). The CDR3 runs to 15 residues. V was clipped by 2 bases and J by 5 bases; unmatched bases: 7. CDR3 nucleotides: TGTGCCAGCAGCTTAACGGGCGGGAGTGGAGATACGCAGTATTTT. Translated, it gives CASSLTGGSGDTQYF.

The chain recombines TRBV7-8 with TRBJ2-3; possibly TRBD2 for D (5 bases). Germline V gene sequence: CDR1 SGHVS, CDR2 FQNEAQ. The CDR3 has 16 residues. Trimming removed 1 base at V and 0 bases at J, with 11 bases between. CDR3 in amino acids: CASSLVLGGSTDTQYF. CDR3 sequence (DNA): TGTGCCAGCAGCTTAGTCCTGGGCGGGAGCACAGATACGCAGTATTTT. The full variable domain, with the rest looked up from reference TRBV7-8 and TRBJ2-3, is GAGVSQSPRYKVAKRGQDVALRCDPISGHVSLFWYQQALGQGPEFLTYFQNEAQLDKSGLPSDRFFAERPEGSVSTLKIQRTQQEDSAVYLCASSLVLGGSTDTQYFGPGTRLTVL.

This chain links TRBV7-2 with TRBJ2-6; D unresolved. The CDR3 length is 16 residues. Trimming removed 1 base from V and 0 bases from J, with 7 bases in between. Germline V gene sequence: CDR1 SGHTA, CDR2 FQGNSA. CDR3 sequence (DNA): TGTGCCAGCAGCTTAGATTGGCTCTCTGGGGCCAACGTCCTGACTTTC. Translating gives CASSLDWLSGANVLTF.

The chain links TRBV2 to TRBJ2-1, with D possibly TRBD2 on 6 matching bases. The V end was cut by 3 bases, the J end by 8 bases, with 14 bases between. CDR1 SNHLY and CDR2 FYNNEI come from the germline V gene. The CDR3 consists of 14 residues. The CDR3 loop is CASSDRAGMHEQFF. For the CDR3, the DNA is TGTGCCAGCAGTGATAGGGCGGGAATGCATGAGCAGTTCTTC.

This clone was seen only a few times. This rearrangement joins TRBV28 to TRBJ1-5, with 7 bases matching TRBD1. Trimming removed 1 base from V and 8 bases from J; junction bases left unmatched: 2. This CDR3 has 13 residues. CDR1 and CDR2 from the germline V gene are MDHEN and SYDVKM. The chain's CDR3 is CASSLSQGEPQHF. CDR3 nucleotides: TGTGCCAGCAGTTTATCTCAGGGGGAGCCCCAGCATTTT. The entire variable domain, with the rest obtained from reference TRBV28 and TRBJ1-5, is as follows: DVKVTQSSRYLVKRTGEKVFLECVQDMDHENMFWYRQDPGLGLRLIYFSYDVKMKEKGDIPEGYSVSREKKERFSLILESASTNQTSMYLCASSLSQGEPQHFGDGTRLSIL.

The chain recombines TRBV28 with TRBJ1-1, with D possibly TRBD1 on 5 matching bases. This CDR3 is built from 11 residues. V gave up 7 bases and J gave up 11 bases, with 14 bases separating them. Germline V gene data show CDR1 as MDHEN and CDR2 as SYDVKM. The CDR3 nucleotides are TGTGCCAGCACGAGGCGGGGGGGGGCTTTCTTT. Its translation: CASTRRGGAFF.